The present entry profiles one T cell receptor beta chain with its context. Its antigen target is currently unknown. No much larger clone exists at a distance of one base, and base qualities are not known. The identical CDR3 is also encoded by other nucleotide sequences in the sample. This specimen belongs to a study of blood T cell repertoires in COVID-19 (TCRdb year 2020). Regarding the complete study: Samples covering the acute and convalescent phases of COVID-19 were provided by collaborators in the United States, Italy and Spain. The samples were drawn from two sources: the first 160 participants of the ongoing ImmuneRACE study, and 1,200 or so subjects contributed by 6 global collaborators. Subjects who had been exposed to COVID-19, were actively infected with it, or had recovered from it provided the deeply sampled blood TCRbeta repertoires that made up the dataset. The repertoires were released in a freely available public database intended as a resource for research on the immune response to SARS-CoV-2. A de-identified subject ID, COVID-19 status, age in years and sex were almost always included in the sample metadata. HLA class I and class II types, where available, came from metadata supplied by the sample provider rather than from assay-based typing. The material from the prospective study consisted of cDNA or gDNA derived from T cells, B-cell-depleted T cells, or PBMCs.

Participants in the prospective study were aged 18 to 89 years, lived in 24 United States geographic areas, and enrolled through a virtual design. In the prospective study, participants were assigned to cohorts based on the clinical history participants reported in a screening survey and a study questionnaire. Exposed participants had been in contact with someone with a PCR-confirmed or clinician-diagnosed COVID-19 case within 2 weeks of study entry. Mobile phlebotomists in the prospective study collected whole blood, serum and a nasopharyngeal or oropharyngeal swab from every participant. Additional blood draws and questionnaires over an approximately two-month period could optionally be provided by prospective study participants. Blood samples from the prospective study were shipped frozen or at room temperature prior to DNA extraction. TCRbeta CDR3 regions were amplified from genomic DNA using the immunoSEQ Assay, a bias-controlled multiplex PCR. On the study's bioinformatics: Nucleated cell counts per sample were estimated from amplification of reference gene primers within the assay. Sequence reads were collapsed and filtered to measure the absolute abundance of every unique TCRbeta CDR3 rearrangement. For each sample, productive Simpson clonality was calculated by taking the square root of Simpson's diversity index across productive rearrangements. TCRdb carries this immuneACCESS record with in-frame sequences only. Its versions omit some clonotypes, under half of them owing to an unresolved V gene in the studies checked, with the rest unexplained. That table is the source of V, J and clone size, and D and trimming were worked out from the DNA. For this sample there are 350,000 to 400,000 clones; 90% to 95% appear just once. The top ten clones comprise about 0.78% of the sample.

For CDR1 and CDR2, the germline V gene lists SNHLY and FYNNEI. Relative to germline, V is 3 bases shorter and J is 6 bases shorter, with 9 bases between their ends. The CDR3 contains 13 residues, cysteine and phenylalanine counted. The retained sequence is limited to the CDR3, 39 bases, with the frame set at the first base. General conclusions and limits of the study: The quantity of clinical and demographic metadata differed by source and by participant and was supplied without curation.

The V gene is TRBV2 and the J gene is TRBJ1-5; perhaps TRBD1 is the D gene, with 6 bases matching. The source of this sequence is a woman between 40 and 50 years old who had been exposed to COVID-19. The sequencing sample was made of PBMCs or T cells enriched from blood (not recorded which). The DNA sequence follows: TGTGCCAGCAGTGATAGGGGGGGTCAGCCCCAGCATTTT. It encodes CASSDRGGQPQHF.